This section outlines one TCR beta chain sequence together with its context. Its antigen is unidentified. This specimen comes from a study of identical twins. Points from the study as a whole: The study found excess low generation probability among twin-shared out-of-frame alpha sequences.

Germline V gene sequence: CDR1 DFQATT, CDR2 SNEGSKA (reference sequence). V gave up 1 base and J gave up 7 bases; unmatched junction bases: 10. This CDR3 spans 14 amino acids. A universal primer site was incorporated via template switching, and the cDNA contained unique molecular identifiers. MiXCR was run by TCRdb on the 5' RACE reads, yielding one entry per CDR3 protein. Of about 530,000 distinct CDR3 sequences detected, 20% to 25% appear once; the ten largest clones hold 0.45% to 0.5%. These data are also associated with another study on yellow fever vaccine responses in identical twins.

The gene calls are TRBV20-1 and TRBJ2-7; 7 bases agree with TRBD2. What was sequenced was CD4+ T cells sorted from blood. This TCR derives from a young woman in good health. The CDR3 is CSARGTGLPGEQYF. Written as DNA, the CDR3 is TGCAGTGCTAGAGGAACGGGACTACCCGGGGAGCAGTACTTC.